The sequence of this T cell receptor (beta chain) was determined in a study of PD-1 blockade in classical Hodgkin lymphoma (dated by TCRdb to 2018 to 2020). Regarding the study in general: Nivolumab dosing was 3 mg/kg intravenously every 2 weeks, continuing until either disease progression or unacceptable toxicity. To define a peripheral blood immune signature of response to PD-1 blockade in classical Hodgkin lymphoma, the study combined TCR beta sequencing with CyTOF. The paper as a whole reports these results and caveats: By C4D1, a significant rise was seen in CD4+ TCR diversity but not in CD8+ TCR diversity (p=0.0027 vs p=0.16), and the rise was most apparent among complete responders (p=0.02). The study was limited to a single clinical trial cohort, and causes of repertoire differences, possibly disease activity or prior therapy, remained undefined. Baseline diversity similar to that of newly diagnosed patients was observed in trial patients achieving complete response, whereas significantly lower diversity was observed in partial responders and progressors. Newly diagnosed patients were reported to have lower baseline TCR diversity than healthy donors, and relapsed/refractory patients were reported to have lower baseline TCR diversity still. Patients starting nivolumab less than 1 year after ASCT had lower diversity and were excluded from later analyses to avoid confounding by immune reconstitution.

Concerning this clone itself: The antigen it recognizes is unknown. Base-call qualities are not available, and no considerably larger clone is one nucleotide away.

The cysteine opens and the phenylalanine closes a CDR3 of 17 amino acids. Just the 51-base CDR3 DNA is kept, in frame starting at base 1. At the junction V is shortened by 0 bases and J by 1 base, with 12 bases in between. CDR1 LGHNA and CDR2 YNFKEQ are derived from the germline V gene. The Qiagen DNeasy kit was used to extract genomic DNA both from unsorted PBMCs and from the negatively selected CD4+ and CD8+ fractions. Using primers that anneal to V and J segments, immunoSEQ multiplex PCR amplified the TCR beta CDR3 regions. A synthetic immune receptor repertoire was used to minimize amplification bias, and remaining bias was computationally removed after sequencing. The original methods were these. Repertoire diversity was quantified as the Shannon entropy index using custom Python scripts. The unsorted, CD4+ and CD8+ repertoires were each analyzed separately, with the exception of combined analyses, where CD4+ and CD8+ sequences were merged in silico. Clonal expansion was defined as at least a 2-fold frequency increase after treatment relative to C1D1, with a pseudocount of 0.5 for undetected baseline clones. Clones with 0 or 1 copy at C1D1 were classified as singleton clones, and clones with 2 or more copies were classified as non-singleton clones. By matching protein sequences in sorted samples from the same patient, clones expanded in unsorted samples were annotated as CD4+, CD8+ or unknown. Wilcoxon tests were applied to paired samples to test diversity changes from C1D1 to C4D1. The clones in this table, taken by TCRdb from immuneACCESS, are in-frame only. Not every clone is retained; where verified, under half of the shortfall comes from an unresolved V gene, and the cause of the rest is unknown. The DNA was the basis for D and trimming; V, J and clone size are from that table. The sample table holds about 110,000 clones, of which 80% to 90% were seen once. 15% to 20% of the sample is held by the ten biggest clonotypes.

Sample time point, as interpreted from the label and publication: cycle 2 day 1 (C2D1) of nivolumab. Every trial patient had relapsed after autologous stem cell transplantation, and cohorts A, B and C differed in prior brentuximab vedotin exposure. A total of roughly 57 patients with relapsed/refractory classical Hodgkin lymphoma made up the trial cohort, and each patient's best overall response was complete response, partial response or progressive disease. In the multi-cohort phase II CheckMate 205 trial, trial patients received single-agent nivolumab. Best overall response was determined by an independent review committee according to the 2007 International Working Group response criteria. Trial PBMCs were collected just before the start of nivolumab (C1D1) and during therapy at cycle 2 day 1 and cycle 4 day 1. After peripheral blood was drawn into 8 mL Vacutainer Cell Preparation Tubes, PBMCs were isolated by centrifugation and then cryopreserved.

The sequence joins TRBV4-2 to TRBJ2-2; no D segment can be confidently identified. Specimen: peripheral blood mononuclear cells (PBMCs), collected before the second cycle of nivolumab. The TCR sequence derives from a human donor with classical Hodgkin lymphoma. The sequenced DNA is TGTGCCAGCAGCCAAGAGGACGTGACTTTGAACACCGGGGAGCTGTTTTTT. It codes for CASSQEDVTLNTGELFF.